The 26 T cell receptor beta chains in this list originate from one sample, sequenced in a study of T-cell reconstitution after alpha-beta-depleted transplantation in children. Unique molecular identifiers were incorporated into the prepared TCRbeta library. TCRdb itself ran the PCR reads through MiXCR, one entry per CDR3 protein. The sample has around 500,000 distinct CDR3 sequences; 9.5% to 15% are singletons. The sample was PBMCs from the stem cell graft donor, taken from the stem cell graft. These receptors all come from a human donor who donated a stem cell graft to a child with combined immunodeficiency.

This chain connects TRBV18 to TRBJ2-7, with 9 bases identical to TRBD2. Per the germline V gene, CDR1 is KGHSH and CDR2 is LQKENI. The CDR3 runs to 15 residues. J lost 3 bases, V lost 6 bases, and 9 bases had no gene match. CDR3 amino acids: CASSSHAGGDYEQYF. The CDR3 DNA reads TGTGCCAGCTCCTCACATGCGGGGGGGGACTACGAGCAGTACTTC.

This chain uses TRBV29-1 with TRBJ1-1, with TRBD1 as a possible D gene (6 bases). Trimming took 8 bases from V and 0 from J, leaving 22 bases between them. CDR1 SQVTM and CDR2 ANQGSEA come from the germline V gene. This CDR3 has 16 amino acids. CDR3 loop: CSPPWGTPLVNTEAFF. The DNA for the CDR3 is TGCAGCCCTCCCTGGGGGACACCCCTGGTGAACACTGAAGCTTTCTTT.

Here the CDR3 reads CASSKPGQQETQYF. DNA for the CDR3: TGCGCCAGCAGCAAACCGGGACAGCAAGAGACCCAGTACTTC. V is TRBV5-1 and J is TRBJ2-5; TRBD1 aligns across 7 bases. The CDR3 has 14 amino acids. Trimming removed 4 bases from V and 2 bases from J; junction bases left unmatched: 5. CDR1 SGHRS and CDR2 YFSETQ come from the germline V gene.

In this sample, this clonotype turned up many times. V gene TRBV6-5 combines with J gene TRBJ2-1, with D possibly being TRBD2 (5 bases). The CDR3 is 15 residues long. V was shortened by 3 bases and J by 10 bases, with 19 bases between the two germline ends. Per germline, CDR1 MNHEY and CDR2 SVGAGI. The chain's CDR3 is CASSYFGPSGTEQFF. The CDR3 DNA follows: TGTGCCAGCAGTTATTTCGGCCCCTCGGGAACCGAGCAGTTCTTC.

This clonotype occurred many times. The V gene is TRBV7-9, the J gene TRBJ2-1, with D unclear. This CDR3 has 15 amino acids. V lost 3 bases and J lost 1, with 10 bases in between. Germline assignment: CDR1 SEHNR and CDR2 FQNEAQ (reference sequence). CDR3 amino acids: CASSFVGDSYNEQFF. DNA of the CDR3: TGTGCCAGCAGCTTTGTTGGGGATTCCTACAATGAGCAGTTCTTC.

This sequence joins TRBV3-1 and TRBJ2-3; TRBD2 is a possible D gene (5 bases). Germline loops: CDR1 LGHDT, CDR2 YNNKEL (reference sequence). The CDR3 contains 14 residues. Deletions cut 1 base from V and 5 bases from J, with 10 bases between. The CDR3 loop reads CASSQGFRGDTQYF. DNA for the CDR3: TGTGCCAGCAGCCAAGGGTTCCGGGGAGATACGCAGTATTTT.

The genes are TRBV7-8 and TRBJ2-5; a possible D gene is TRBD1 (6 bases). V was clipped by 5 bases and J by 4 bases, with 20 bases between them. CDR1 and CDR2 (germline): SGHVS, FQNEAQ. The CDR3 runs to 16 residues. CDR3 nucleotides: TGTGCCAGCAGCCAAAGGGACACCTTAATCGGAGAGACCCAGTACTTC. Amino acid sequence: CASSQRDTLIGETQYF.

This clonotype has only a few counts. The rearrangement uses TRBV12-3 or TRBV12-4 and TRBJ2-7; D is uncertain. V was clipped by 6 bases and J by 6 bases, with 21 bases between them. The CDR3 totals 15 residues. The DNA for the CDR3 is TGTGCCAGCAGCCAACCCGAGAGTACGGATTTCGAGCAGTACTTC. Translation: CASSQPESTDFEQYF.

This clonotype has a handful of counts. The chain uses TRBV5-1 and TRBJ2-5; D possibly matches TRBD1 or TRBD2 (5 bases each). Germline V lookup: CDR1 SGHRS, CDR2 YFSETQ. The CDR3 is 14 amino acids. Trimming pared 4 bases from V and 9 bases from J, leaving 19 bases between. The CDR3 here is CASSGTGAHGAQYF. CDR3 nucleotide sequence: TGCGCCAGCAGCGGAACCGGGGCGCACGGGGCCCAGTACTTC.

This clonotype was observed a handful of times. This chain joins TRBV5-5 and TRBJ2-7; 7 nucleotides agree with TRBD2. The J segment lost 2 bases and the V segment lost 2 bases, leaving 7 bases of the junction unmatched. The V gene's germline CDR1 is SGHKS and CDR2 YYEKEE (reference sequence). The CDR3 is 15 residues long. CDR3 amino acids: CASSFGLAEAYEQYF. The CDR3 nucleotides read TGTGCCAGCAGCTTCGGTCTAGCGGAGGCCTACGAGCAGTACTTC.

This rearrangement joins TRBV12-3 or TRBV12-4 to TRBJ1-2; D gene ambiguous. This CDR3 spans 15 amino acids. V shed 3 bases and J shed 4 bases, with 15 bases lying between them. The CDR3 sequence: CASSLRPADPYGYTF. As DNA, the CDR3 is TGTGCCAGCAGTTTGCGTCCGGCAGACCCCTATGGCTACACCTTC.

This clonotype was detected many times. The chain carries TRBV20-1 and TRBJ2-1, with 7 bases fitting TRBD2. The V gene's germline CDR1 is DFQATT and CDR2 SNEGSKA (reference sequence). The CDR3 contains 13 residues. V shed 3 bases, J shed 6 bases, and the junction held 5 bases outside the gene matches. The CDR3 here is CSARGGYGNEQFF. The CDR3 nucleotides read TGCAGTGCTAGGGGGGGGTATGGCAATGAGCAGTTCTTC.

V usage is TRBV12-3 or TRBV12-4 and J usage is TRBJ2-3; perhaps TRBD1 as D (6 bases). The CDR3 runs 16 residues. Trimming shortened V by 6 bases and J by 5 bases, and 21 bases separated the two germline ends. The chain's CDR3 is CASRGAWGFSEDTQYF. The CDR3 coding sequence is TGTGCCAGCAGGGGGGCTTGGGGGTTTTCTGAAGATACGCAGTATTTT.

In its sample, this clonotype was seen many times. V gene TRBV28 combines with J gene TRBJ2-5; 7 bases are shared with TRBD2. This CDR3 is 15 amino acids long. V lost 3 bases, J lost 5 bases, and 9 bases stayed unmatched. Germline V CDR1 and CDR2: MDHEN, SYDVKM. The CDR3 loop reads CASSFGGGFLETQYF. DNA of the CDR3: TGTGCCAGCAGTTTTGGGGGGGGATTCCTGGAGACCCAGTACTTC.

This clonotype has a handful of counts. This chain links TRBV3-1 with TRBJ1-2, with D unresolved. This CDR3 comprises 11 residues. Trimming took 4 bases from V and 8 from J, leaving 8 bases between them. Germline V lookup: CDR1 LGHDT, CDR2 YNNKEL (reference sequence). The CDR3 region is CASSPGRGYTF. CDR3 sequence (DNA): TGTGCCAGCAGCCCCGGCCGCGGCTACACCTTC.

This clonotype was counted between two and nine times. The rearrangement joins TRBV20-1 to TRBJ1-2; no clear D. Germline values: CDR1 DFQATT, CDR2 SNEGSKA (reference sequence). Trimming shortened V by 5 bases and J by 4 bases, and 14 bases separated the two germline ends. CDR3 length: 13 amino acids. The CDR3 loop reads CSASPPGGYGYTF. The CDR3, as DNA: TGCAGTGCTTCTCCTCCCGGAGGCTATGGCTACACCTTC.

This chain's CDR3 is CASSARQVYTGDTQYF. Here the CDR3 DNA reads TGTGCCAGCAGTGCTAGACAGGTGTACACAGGAGATACGCAGTATTTT. The rearrangement links TRBV27 to TRBJ2-3, with D perhaps TRBD1 (6 bases). Germline V gene data show CDR1 as MNHEY and CDR2 as SMNVEV (reference sequence). The CDR3 covers 16 residues. V shed 5 bases and J shed 5 bases, with 20 bases lying between them.

The chain combines TRBV20-1 with TRBJ1-5; D not resolved. The V gene lost 1 base and the J gene lost 3 bases, with 7 bases spanning the gap. Looked up from germline, CDR1 is DFQATT and CDR2 is SNEGSKA (reference sequence). The CDR3 sequence is 13 residues long. CDR3 nucleotide sequence: TGCAGTGCTAGAGGGGCCATCAATCAGCCCCAGCATTTT. Amino acids: CSARGAINQPQHF.

This clonotype was seen a few times. The chain has TRBV7-8 and TRBJ2-6, with D maybe TRBD1 (6 bases). The length of the CDR3 is 18 residues. Germline V gene data show CDR1 as SGHVS and CDR2 as FQNEAQ. The V gene lost 0 bases and the J gene lost 0 bases, with 12 bases spanning the gap. The DNA of the CDR3 is TGTGCCAGCAGCTTAGCAGCGACGGACAGCTCTGGGGCCAACGTCCTGACTTTC. Translated: CASSLAATDSSGANVLTF.

The V call is TRBV10-3, the J call TRBJ2-1, with 9 positions matching TRBD1. Germline CDR1 and CDR2: ENHRY and SYGVKD. V shed 7 bases and J 8 bases; nucleotides not matched to a gene: 9. The CDR3 length is 14 residues. DNA of the CDR3: TGTGCCATCACGGAAGGGACAGGGCGCTATGAGCAGTTCTTC. Its translation: CAITEGTGRYEQFF.

The table lists this clonotype with many counts. The rearrangement joins TRBV28 to TRBJ1-5; 9 bases fit TRBD1. Germline V gives CDR1 MDHEN, CDR2 SYDVKM. This CDR3 has 14 residues. V lost 5 bases to trimming and J lost 3 bases; unmatched junction nucleotides: 2. In nucleotides, the CDR3 is TGTGCCAGCAGTGGGACAGGGAACAATCAGCCCCAGCATTTT. Translation: CASSGTGNNQPQHF.

The chain recombines TRBV20-1 with TRBJ1-2; weak D call: TRBD1 (5 bases). Trimming removed 7 bases at V and 2 bases at J, with 8 bases between. Germline CDR1 reads DFQATT; CDR2 reads SNEGSKA (reference sequence). This CDR3 region has 11 residues. CDR3 DNA sequence: TGCAGTGGTCAGGGCAACTATGGCTACACCTTC. Its protein is CSGQGNYGYTF.

This rearrangement joins TRBV12-3 or TRBV12-4 to TRBJ2-2; possibly TRBD1 for D (6 bases). Between the trimmed V and J ends, which lost 7 bases and 6 bases, there was a span of 15 bases. This CDR3 region has 14 residues. The CDR3 here is CASNRNEGAGELFF. The CDR3, as DNA: TGTGCCAGCAACAGAAATGAGGGGGCCGGGGAGCTGTTTTTT.

V is TRBV15 and J is TRBJ2-5; perhaps TRBD2 as D (5 bases). The V and J ends lost 1 base and 2 bases respectively, with 11 bases between them. The CDR3 has 15 amino acids. Germline V gene data show CDR1 as LNHNV and CDR2 as YYDKDF (reference sequence). For the CDR3, the DNA is TGTGCCACCAGCAGAGCCGCGGACTTTCAAGAGACCCAGTACTTC. Protein product: CATSRAADFQETQYF.

This clonotype was seen at least ten times. This chain uses TRBV12-3 or TRBV12-4 with TRBJ2-1, with D possibly matching TRBD2 (6 bases). Trimming pared 3 bases from V and 0 bases from J, leaving 9 bases between. The CDR3 totals 15 residues. CDR3 bases: TGTGCCAGCAGTTTTGCGGGGAGCTCCTACAATGAGCAGTTCTTC. This encodes CASSFAGSSYNEQFF.

The table lists this clonotype with a few counts. The CDR3 protein is CASSKRTQGPVNTIYF. The CDR3 region has the DNA TGTGCCAGCAGCAAAAGAACTCAGGGCCCGGTAAACACCATATATTTT. The rearrangement joins TRBV21-1 to TRBJ1-3. TRBV21-1 constitutes a pseudogene. The CDR3 length is 16 residues.